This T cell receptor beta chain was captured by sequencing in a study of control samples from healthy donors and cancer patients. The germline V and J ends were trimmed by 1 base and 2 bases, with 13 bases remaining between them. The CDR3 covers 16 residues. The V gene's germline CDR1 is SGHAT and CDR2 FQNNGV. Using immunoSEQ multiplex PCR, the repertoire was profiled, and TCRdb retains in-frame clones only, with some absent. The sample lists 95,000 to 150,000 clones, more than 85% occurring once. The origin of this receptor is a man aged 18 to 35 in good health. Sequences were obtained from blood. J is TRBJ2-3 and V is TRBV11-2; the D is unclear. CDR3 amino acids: CASSLVVGSHTDTQYF. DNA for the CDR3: TGTGCCAGCAGCTTAGTAGTAGGGTCCCACACAGATACGCAGTATTTT.